This TCR beta chain derives from a study of a mutant IDH1 vaccine in newly diagnosed glioma. Across the study: The study started vaccination 4-6 weeks after radiotherapy alone, or with temozolomide cycles. The treated group averaged approximately 42 years old and was 62.5% male, roughly 40% female. Most had both radiotherapy and temozolomide beforehand; others had only one.

Turning to this clone: Its specificity is not known.

The time point here: week 5, during vaccination. With topical imiquimod, each dose of the vaccine consisted of 300 ug of mutant IDH1 20-mer peptide. Astrocytomas found in donors were new, WHO grade 3 or 4, IDH1-mutant and ATRX-lost. This CDR3 comprises 15 residues. Germline loops: CDR1 SEHNR, CDR2 FQNEAQ (reference sequence). The V and J ends lost 5 bases and 3 bases, in that order; junction bases with no gene match: 5. TCRdb's table, derived via immunoSEQ multiplex PCR, lists solely in-frame clones and lacks some. The sample carries about 42,000 clones, roughly 85% recorded once. The chain employs TRBV7-9 and TRBJ1-5; 9 positions match TRBD1. This specimen was PBMCs, taken from a glioma patient whose treatment included an IDH1 peptide vaccine. This TCR derives from a man aged 40-55 years with glioma. DNA of the CDR3: TGTGCCAGCAGCAAAGGGACAGGGTACAATCAGCCCCAGCATTTT. Translation gives CASSKGTGYNQPQHF. Full variable domain (outside the CDR3, taken from reference TRBV7-9 and TRBJ1-5): DTGVSQNPRHKITKRGQNVTFRCDPISEHNRLYWYRQTLGQGPEFLTYFQNEAQLEKSRLLSDRFSAERPKGSFSTLEIQRTEQGDSAMYLCASSKGTGYNQPQHFGDGTRLSIL.